This TCR beta chain originates from a study of control samples from healthy donors and cancer patients. Assay: immunoSEQ multiplex PCR; the TCRdb copy retains only in-frame clones and omits some. This table has tens of thousands of clones, 75% to 90% appearing once. This receptor was identified in a woman in her forties or fifties with colorectal cancer. Sequenced: PBMCs.

Written as DNA, the CDR3 is TGTGCCAGCAGTATGGGACAGAACACTGAAGCTTTCTTT. As protein: CASSMGQNTEAFF. The chain has TRBV27 and TRBJ1-1, with a weak D call TRBD1 (6 bases). Germline lookup yields CDR1 MNHEY and CDR2 SMNVEV (reference sequence). CDR3 length: 13 amino acids. The V end was cut by 5 bases, the J end by 1 base, with 8 bases between.